The table lists the clone carrying this T cell receptor beta chain with many counts. As processed by the authors: Amplification from reference gene primers served as the basis for estimated nucleated cell counts. Sequencing was performed with immunoSEQ multiplex PCR; in TCRdb, only in-frame clones are kept and a portion is missing. V and J calls and clone size are copied from that table; D and trimming were computed from the DNA. The sample records 150,000 to 200,000 clones, roughly 82% being singletons. This sample is part of a study of blood T cell repertoires in COVID-19. At the level of the study: Donors in the United States, Italy and Spain gave samples during acute or convalescent COVID-19.

The CDR3 is 18 residues long. The germline gives CDR1 LGHNA, CDR2 YSLEER. V was pared by 0 bases and J by 0 bases, with 15 bases between. The gene calls are TRBV4-3 and TRBJ1-5; TRBD1 is a possible D gene (5 bases). Sequenced material: peripheral blood. The receptor comes from a woman aged 55-70 years with COVID-19, enrolled during active disease. The CDR3 DNA is TGCGCCAGCAGCCAAGATACACTGGACATGGATAGCAATCAGCCCCAGCATTTT. Protein: CASSQDTLDMDSNQPQHF.